A single sample gave rise to the 29 T cell receptor beta chains below, sequenced in a study of cytomegalovirus exposure and HLA in healthy donors. In the PCR, 60 Vbeta and 13 Jbeta primers were used. Sequencing used immunoSEQ multiplex PCR; TCRdb keeps in-frame clones, though not all of them. The table has hundreds of thousands of clones, approximately 70% seen once. Source material: PBMCs. The receptors originated from a female donor in good health and CMV-seronegative.

V usage is TRBV5-4 and J usage is TRBJ2-1; D possibly corresponds to TRBD1 (6 bases). The length of the CDR3 is 16 residues. Germline V CDR1 and CDR2: SGHNT, YYREEE (reference sequence). V was trimmed by 5 bases and J by 1 base, leaving 16 bases between them. CDR3 in amino acids: CASRNRQVRSYNEQFF. In DNA, the CDR3 is TGTGCCAGCAGAAATCGACAGGTCCGATCCTACAATGAGCAGTTCTTC. The complete variable domain, with remaining parts taken from reference TRBV5-4 and TRBJ2-1, reads ETGVTQSPTHLIKTRGQQVTLRCSSQSGHNTVSWYQQALGQGPQFIFQYYREEENGRGNFPPRFSGLQFPNYSSELNVNALELDDSALYLCASRNRQVRSYNEQFFGPGTRLTVL.

This rearrangement joins TRBV6-1 to TRBJ2-7, with TRBD2 matching 7 bases. V shed 7 bases, J shed 8 bases, and the junction held 11 bases outside the gene matches. The CDR3 is 13 amino acids. Germline V CDR1 and CDR2: MNHNS, SASEGT. The CDR3 loop is CASKGREWVKQYF. The CDR3, as DNA: TGTGCCAGCAAGGGGCGGGAGTGGGTTAAGCAGTACTTC.

V usage is TRBV5-1 and J usage is TRBJ2-7; tentative D call: TRBD1 (6 bases). The CDR3 is 15 amino acids. V was trimmed by 3 bases and J by 2 bases, leaving 15 bases between them. Germline CDR1 reads SGHRS; CDR2 reads YFSETQ. CDR3 region: CASSSEGTQTYEQYF. The CDR3 DNA follows: TGCGCCAGCAGCTCTGAGGGGACACAGACCTACGAGCAGTACTTC.

The chain couples TRBV6-5 to TRBJ2-5; possible D gene TRBD2, 5 bases. CDR3 length equals 14 residues. Looked up from germline, CDR1 is MNHEY and CDR2 is SVGAGI. Deletions cut 2 bases from V and 5 bases from J, with 12 bases between. The CDR3 DNA reads TGTGCCAGCAGTTACGACGGTCAGCGGGAGACCCAGTACTTC. This sequence encodes CASSYDGQRETQYF.

V is TRBV7-9 and J is TRBJ2-7; 7 positions agree with TRBD1. The V and J ends lost 6 bases and 4 bases, in that order; junction bases with no gene match: 6. The germline CDR1 and CDR2 sequences are SEHNR and FQNEAQ (reference sequence). The CDR3 contains 13 residues. This chain's CDR3 is CASRSGTEYEQYF. The CDR3 nucleotides are TGTGCCAGCAGATCCGGGACAGAGTACGAGCAGTACTTC.

This clone has only one observation. The rearrangement links TRBV2 to TRBJ2-3; 7 bases match TRBD2. CDR1 and CDR2 (germline): SNHLY, FYNNEI. The CDR3 consists of 15 residues. V shed 8 bases, J shed 0 bases, and the junction held 8 bases outside the gene matches. The CDR3 reads CASSREGGSTDTQYF. CDR3 nucleotides: TGTGCCAGCTCGAGGGAGGGAGGGAGCACAGATACGCAGTATTTT.

This clone has more than one count but fewer than ten. The V and J genes are TRBV2 and TRBJ2-7; no firm D call. Between the trimmed V and J ends, which lost 7 bases and 4 bases, there was a span of 17 bases. In germline, CDR1 is SNHLY, CDR2 FYNNEI. The CDR3 covers 14 residues. CDR3 nucleotide sequence: TGTGCCAGCACCCTAGAACGCGGAAGGTACGAGCAGTACTTC. The encoded protein is CASTLERGRYEQYF.

The rearrangement joins TRBV20-1 to TRBJ1-1; perhaps TRBD1 as D (5 bases). Germline values: CDR1 DFQATT, CDR2 SNEGSKA (reference sequence). The CDR3 sequence is 11 residues long. The CDR3 DNA sequence: TGCAGGGACAACTGGTCGGCTGAAGCTTTCTTT. It translates to CRDNWSAEAFF.

This chain uses TRBV15 with TRBJ2-3; 12 bases line up with TRBD2. After removal of 1 base from V and 4 bases from J, the junction contained 6 bases not matched to a gene. Germline V lookup: CDR1 LNHNV, CDR2 YYDKDF (reference sequence). The CDR3 loop spans 17 amino acids. CDR3 protein: CATSRAGLAGGPDTQYF. CDR3 DNA: TGTGCCACCAGCAGAGCAGGCCTAGCGGGAGGGCCAGATACGCAGTATTTT.

This clone showed up many times. The rearrangement links TRBV23-1 to TRBJ1-5; TRBD1 matches at 7 bases. TRBV23-1 is given ORF status, its function remaining uncertain. The trim removed 0 bases at V and 0 bases at J, leaving 11 bases unmatched. The CDR3 has 19 amino acids. DNA of the CDR3: TGCGCCAGCAGTCAATCGAACAGGGGTCTGGAGAATAGCAATCAGCCCCAGCATTTT. This codes for CASSQSNRGLENSNQPQHF.

J is TRBJ1-2 and V is TRBV11-2; weak D call: TRBD1 (6 bases). Germline loops: CDR1 SGHAT, CDR2 FQNNGV. The CDR3 has 13 residues. Trimming shortened V by 5 bases and J by 4 bases, and 11 bases separated the two germline ends. CDR3 region: CASSALTGYGYTF. The CDR3 nucleotides read TGTGCCAGCAGCGCACTGACAGGCTATGGCTACACCTTC.

This clone was seen a few times. The V call is TRBV4-2, the J call TRBJ2-5; a possible D gene is TRBD2 (5 bases). Trimming removed 6 bases from V and 3 bases from J, with 17 bases in between. The germline V gene has CDR1 LGHNA and CDR2 YNFKEQ. This CDR3 contains 15 residues. CDR3 DNA: TGTGCCAGCAGGTTCCAGCGGAGTGGGGAAGAGACCCAGTACTTC. It specifies CASRFQRSGEETQYF.

The chain has TRBV6-4 and TRBJ2-3, with 8 nucleotides matching TRBD2. CDR3 size: 13 residues. Germline V gives CDR1 MRHNA, CDR2 SNTAGT. The V segment lost 4 bases and the J segment 5 bases; nucleotides outside the gene matches: 2. CDR3 amino acids: CASSVLAGDTQYF. In DNA form, the CDR3 reads TGTGCCAGCAGTGTTCTAGCGGGAGATACGCAGTATTTT.

The V gene is TRBV19, the J gene TRBJ2-1, with D perhaps TRBD2 (6 bases). Trimming stripped 0 bases from V and 1 base from J, with 13 bases between. CDR1 is LNHDA, CDR2 SQIVND, per germline (reference sequence). The CDR3 has 17 amino acids. The CDR3 loop reads CASSIEGGAGSYNEQFF. In DNA form, the CDR3 reads TGTGCCAGTAGTATAGAGGGCGGGGCAGGGTCCTACAATGAGCAGTTCTTC. The complete variable domain, with remaining parts taken from reference TRBV19 and TRBJ2-1, reads DGGITQSPKYLFRKEGQNVTLSCEQNLNHDAMYWYRQDPGQGLRLIYYSQIVNDFQKGDIAEGYSVSREKKESFPLTVTSAQKNPTAFYLCASSIEGGAGSYNEQFFGPGTRLTVL.

The V and J genes are TRBV28 and TRBJ1-5, with D perhaps matching TRBD1 (6 bases). CDR3 length: 14 residues. V was clipped by 4 bases and J by 5 bases, with 12 bases between them. The germline V gene has CDR1 MDHEN and CDR2 SYDVKM. The CDR3 DNA reads as TGTGCCAGCAGTTCCCGGGACATTGATCAGCCCCAGCATTTT. It is translated as CASSSRDIDQPQHF.

The rearrangement uses TRBV27 and TRBJ1-4; D is undetermined. The CDR3 is made up of 15 amino acids. CDR1 is MNHEY, CDR2 SMNVEV, per germline (reference sequence). V lost 6 bases and J 8 bases, leaving 19 bases between the germline ends. CDR3 DNA sequence: TGTGCCAGCAGCCCTGAGAGGTCCGGGAGGGAAAAACTGTTTTTT. This encodes CASSPERSGREKLFF.

The chain recombines TRBV2 with TRBJ1-5; 7 nucleotides line up with TRBD1. Germline assignment: CDR1 SNHLY and CDR2 FYNNEI. CDR3 length equals 18 residues. The V and J ends lost 6 bases and 3 bases, in that order; junction bases with no gene match: 17. The CDR3 loop reads CASSSMTGNGYPNQPQHF. The DNA for the CDR3 is TGTGCCAGCAGCTCGATGACAGGGAATGGCTACCCCAATCAGCCCCAGCATTTT.

The J gene is TRBJ1-1, the V gene TRBV7-2; D gene ambiguous. Looked up from germline, CDR1 is SGHTA and CDR2 is FQGNSA. Trimming removed 4 bases at V and 1 base at J, with 7 bases between. The CDR3 runs to 13 residues. This chain's CDR3 is CASSSQENTEAFF. The CDR3 DNA reads as TGTGCCAGCAGCTCTCAGGAGAACACTGAAGCTTTCTTT.

CDR3 bases: TGCAGCGTGGAGACAGGAGTTGGGGCCAACGTCCTGACTTTC. Translated, it gives CSVETGVGANVLTF. The chain joins TRBV29-1 to TRBJ2-6; tentative D call: TRBD1 (6 bases). The germline V gene has CDR1 SQVTM and CDR2 ANQGSEA. Deletions cut 6 bases from V and 3 bases from J, with 12 bases between. The CDR3 runs to 14 residues.

The table lists this clone with a few counts. The chain joins TRBV5-6 to TRBJ2-5; TRBD2 matches at 12 bases. This CDR3 has 16 residues. V shed 4 bases and J 1 base; nucleotides not matched to a gene: 5. Germline V gene sequence: CDR1 SGHDT, CDR2 YYEEEE. The DNA of the CDR3 is TGTGCCAGCAGCCTTAGGACTAGCGGGATCCAAGAGACCCAGTACTTC. It translates to CASSLRTSGIQETQYF.

A few counts support this clone. The chain recombines TRBV29-1 with TRBJ1-1; 10 bases map to TRBD1. Germline lookup yields CDR1 SQVTM and CDR2 ANQGSEA. J gave up 9 bases and V 4 bases, and 8 bases lay outside the gene matches. The CDR3 extends over 13 amino acids. CDR3 loop: CSVAPGQGDKAFF. The DNA for the CDR3 is TGCAGCGTTGCGCCCGGACAGGGGGATAAAGCTTTCTTT. The variable domain in full, completed from reference TRBV29-1 and TRBJ1-1, reads SAVISQKPSRDICQRGTSLTIQCQVDSQVTMMFWYRQQPGQSLTLIATANQGSEATYESGFVIDKFPISRPNLTFSTLTVSNMSPEDSSIYLCSVAPGQGDKAFFGQGTRLTVV.

The V and J genes are TRBV10-3 and TRBJ2-7; TRBD1 matches 9 bases. The CDR3 contains 15 residues. Trimming removed 6 bases from V and 4 bases from J; junction bases left unmatched: 10. CDR1 and CDR2 from the germline V gene are ENHRY and SYGVKD. The CDR3 bases are TGTGCCATCAGCGAGACCCGACAGGGGGTATACGAGCAGTACTTC. Protein: CAISETRQGVYEQYF.

The table lists this clone with a few counts. The rearrangement links TRBV6-6 to TRBJ1-5; 8 positions match TRBD1. Germline V lookup: CDR1 MNHNY, CDR2 SVGAGI (reference sequence). Trimming took 1 base from V and 6 from J; bases not matched to a gene: 8. The CDR3 covers 16 residues. The CDR3 is CASSYYRTGQSQPQHF. For the CDR3, the DNA is TGTGCCAGCAGTTACTACAGGACAGGGCAGAGTCAGCCCCAGCATTTT.

V gene TRBV6-1 combines with J gene TRBJ2-7, with a possible D match to TRBD1 (6 bases). CDR3 length: 12 residues. The V end was cut by 6 bases, the J end by 6 bases, with 12 bases between. Looked up from germline, CDR1 is MNHNS and CDR2 is SASEGT. The DNA of the CDR3 is TGTGCCAGCAGCGAACAGGGTACCGAGCAGTACTTC. It is translated as CASSEQGTEQYF.

This chain uses TRBV12-5 with TRBJ1-1; 7 bases line up with TRBD1. The CDR3 extends over 13 amino acids. Per germline, CDR1 LGHNT and CDR2 FRNRAP. V was clipped by 3 bases and J by 6 bases; unmatched bases: 4. CDR3 sequence reads: CASGLGGSSEAFF. Here the CDR3 DNA reads TGTGCTAGTGGTTTAGGGGGCAGCTCTGAAGCTTTCTTT.

The chain recombines TRBV27 with TRBJ2-7, with TRBD1 matching over 11 bases. V gave up 6 bases and J gave up 7 bases; unmatched junction bases: 11. Germline CDR1 and CDR2: MNHEY and SMNVEV (reference sequence). This CDR3 comprises 15 residues. The CDR3 DNA reads as TGTGCCAGCAGGGCCAATGGACAGGGGGCTGGGGAGCAGTACTTC. It encodes CASRANGQGAGEQYF.

The V gene is TRBV19, the J gene TRBJ2-7, with TRBD1 identical over 12 bases. The CDR3 covers 14 residues. After removal of 8 bases from V and 3 bases from J, the junction contained 5 bases not matched to a gene. Germline values: CDR1 LNHDA, CDR2 SQIVND (reference sequence). The CDR3 here is CASGGTGGFYEQYF. The DNA for the CDR3 is TGTGCCAGTGGGGGGACAGGGGGCTTCTACGAGCAGTACTTC.

The chain uses TRBV2 and TRBJ2-5; D possibly corresponds to TRBD2 (6 bases). V dropped 2 bases and J dropped 3 bases, with 13 bases sitting between them. The CDR3 totals 15 residues. Looked up from germline, CDR1 is SNHLY and CDR2 is FYNNEI. CDR3 coding DNA: TGTGCCAGCAGTGAATCCGGGACTGAGAAAGAGACCCAGTACTTC. Residues: CASSESGTEKETQYF.

The chain is built from TRBV4-1 and TRBJ2-1; 12 bases fit TRBD2. Germline CDR1 reads MGHRA; CDR2 reads YSYEKL. This CDR3 has 16 residues. With V trimmed by 1 base and J by 9 bases, 7 bases remained unmatched. CDR3 residues: CASSQGLAGEKGEQFF. The CDR3 DNA reads as TGCGCCAGCAGCCAAGGACTAGCGGGAGAGAAGGGTGAGCAGTTCTTC.